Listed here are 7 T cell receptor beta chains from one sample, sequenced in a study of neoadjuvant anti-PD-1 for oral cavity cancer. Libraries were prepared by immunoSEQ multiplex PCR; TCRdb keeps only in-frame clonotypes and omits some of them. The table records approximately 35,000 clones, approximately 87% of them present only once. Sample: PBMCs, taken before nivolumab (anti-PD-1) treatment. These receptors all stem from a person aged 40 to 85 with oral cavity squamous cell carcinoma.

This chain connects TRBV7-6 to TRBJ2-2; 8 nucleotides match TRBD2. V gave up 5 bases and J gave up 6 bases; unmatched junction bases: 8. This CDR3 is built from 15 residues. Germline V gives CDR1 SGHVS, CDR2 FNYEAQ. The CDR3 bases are TGTGCCAGCAGCACGGGACTAGGATTCGCCGGGGAGCTGTTTTTT. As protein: CASSTGLGFAGELFF.

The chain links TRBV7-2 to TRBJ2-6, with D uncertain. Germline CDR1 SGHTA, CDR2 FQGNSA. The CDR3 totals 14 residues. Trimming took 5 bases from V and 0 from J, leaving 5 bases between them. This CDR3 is CASSPNSGANVLTF. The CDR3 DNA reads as TGTGCCAGCAGCCCAAACTCTGGGGCCAACGTCCTGACTTTC.

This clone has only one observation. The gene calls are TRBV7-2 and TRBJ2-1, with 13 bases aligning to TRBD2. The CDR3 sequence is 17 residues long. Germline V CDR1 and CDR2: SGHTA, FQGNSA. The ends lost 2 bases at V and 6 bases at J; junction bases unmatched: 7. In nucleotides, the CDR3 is TGTGCCAGCAGCTTACCCCGACTAGCGGGGGGTATCAATGAGCAGTTCTTC. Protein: CASSLPRLAGGINEQFF.

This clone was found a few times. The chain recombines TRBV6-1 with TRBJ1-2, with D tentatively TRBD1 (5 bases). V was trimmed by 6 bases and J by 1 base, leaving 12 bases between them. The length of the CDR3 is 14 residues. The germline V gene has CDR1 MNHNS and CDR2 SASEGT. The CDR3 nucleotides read TGTGCCAGCAGCCGGGACGGTAATAACTATGGCTACACCTTC. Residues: CASSRDGNNYGYTF.

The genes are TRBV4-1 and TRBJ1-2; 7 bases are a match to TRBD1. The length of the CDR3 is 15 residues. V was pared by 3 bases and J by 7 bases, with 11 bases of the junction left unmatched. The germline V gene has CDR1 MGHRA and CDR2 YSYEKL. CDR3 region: CASSHPGQAGGGYTF. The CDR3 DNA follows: TGCGCCAGCAGCCACCCAGGACAGGCCGGCGGTGGCTACACCTTC.

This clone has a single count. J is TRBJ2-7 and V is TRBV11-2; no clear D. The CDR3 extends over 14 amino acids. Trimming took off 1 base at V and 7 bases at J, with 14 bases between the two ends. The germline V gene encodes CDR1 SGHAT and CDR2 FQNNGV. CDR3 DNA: TGTGCCAGCAGCTTAGGACCCTCTCTGGGGGAGCAGTACTTC. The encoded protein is CASSLGPSLGEQYF.

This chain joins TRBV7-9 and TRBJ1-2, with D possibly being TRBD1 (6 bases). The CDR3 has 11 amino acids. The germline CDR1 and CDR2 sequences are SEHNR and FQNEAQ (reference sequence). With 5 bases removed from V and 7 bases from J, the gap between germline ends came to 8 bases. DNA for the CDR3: TGTGCCAGCAGCGAAGGGGGTGGCTACACCTTC. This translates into CASSEGGGYTF.